This T cell receptor (beta chain) was documented in a study of shared clonotypes between healthy human individuals. Study results and caveats: Compared with clonotypes that all four donors shared, non-shared clonotypes had lower generation probabilities. An effect of sequencing depth on clonotype sharing among donors was expected. Generally, naive subsets (rather than memory subsets) showed larger estimated richness.

Germline-derived CDR1 and CDR2 are SGHTA and FQGNSA. V lost 3 bases to trimming and J lost 7 bases, with 13 bases between them. CDR3 length equals 14 residues. Method: immunoSEQ multiplex PCR; TCRdb's copy keeps in-frame clones and lacks some. The data show some 2,500,000 clones, 80% to 95% seen once. With respect to this clone: Antigen specificity is unknown.

This chain links TRBV7-2 with TRBJ2-4; D possibly corresponds to TRBD1 (6 bases). The sequence derives from a young man in good health. Some clones in this sample may be carry-over from other donors' samples. The specimen sequenced was naive CD4+ T cells from PBMCs. Subset meaning: CD45RA+ positively selected. Written as DNA, the CDR3 is TGTGCCAGCAGCTTCCAGGGGCCGGGGAACATTCAGTACTTC. It specifies CASSFQGPGNIQYF.